Here is one T cell receptor beta chain with its context. The antigen remains undetermined. Data came from immunoSEQ multiplex PCR; TCRdb stores just in-frame clones and leaves some out. The top ten hold around 0.15% of the sample, which has fewer than 150,000 clones, around 90% seen once. The sample belongs to a study of graft-versus-host responses after intestinal transplantation. About the study: Tacrolimus and steroids were given for 2 to 4 years to all recipients after anti-thymocyte globulin induction. General study findings and limits: GvH clones occurred in recipient marrow; some first appeared in ileum or blood.

V dropped 2 bases and J dropped 0 bases, with 11 bases sitting between them. Germline CDR1 reads WNHNN; CDR2 reads SYGVQD (reference sequence). This CDR3 contains 16 residues. Source: unstimulated CD4+ T cells sorted from spleen or lymph node cells, taken before intestinal transplant. J is TRBJ1-5 and V is TRBV10-1; a weak D match, TRBD1 (5 bases). This clonotype was sampled from a human donor who received an intestinal transplant. The CDR3 sequence: CASSEGGPNSNQPQHF. In DNA, the CDR3 is TGCGCCAGCAGTGAGGGGGGACCGAATAGCAATCAGCCCCAGCATTTT.